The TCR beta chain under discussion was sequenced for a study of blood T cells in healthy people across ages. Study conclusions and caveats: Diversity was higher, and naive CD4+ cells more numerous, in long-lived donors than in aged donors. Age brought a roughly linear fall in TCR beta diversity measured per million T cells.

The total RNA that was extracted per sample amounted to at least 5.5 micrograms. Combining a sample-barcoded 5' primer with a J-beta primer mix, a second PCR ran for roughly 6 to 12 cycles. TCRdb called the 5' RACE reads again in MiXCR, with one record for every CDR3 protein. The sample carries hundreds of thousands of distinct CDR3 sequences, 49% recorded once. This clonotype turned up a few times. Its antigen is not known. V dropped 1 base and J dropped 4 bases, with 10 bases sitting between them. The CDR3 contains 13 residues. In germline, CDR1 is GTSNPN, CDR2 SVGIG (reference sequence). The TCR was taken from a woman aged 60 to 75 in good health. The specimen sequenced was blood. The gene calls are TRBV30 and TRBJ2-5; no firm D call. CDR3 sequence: CAWSGRAGETQYF. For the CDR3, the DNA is TGTGCCTGGAGTGGACGAGCTGGAGAGACCCAGTACTTC.